The 12 T cell receptor beta chains reported below all come from one sample, sequenced in a study of Ad26.COV2.S vaccination and SARS-CoV-2 variants. Treatment of the sample: roughly 20 received Ad26.COV2.S at low or high dose, single or two shots; 5 received placebo; per-sample allocation not given. All samples were drawn on day 63, counting from the first vaccine or placebo injection. TCRdb's copy holds only in-frame clones and misses some; the assay was immunoSEQ multiplex PCR. The sample has 410,000 or so clones, approximately 90% seen once. Material: peripheral blood, obtained in a trial of Ad26.COV2.S vaccine versus placebo. The receptors were sampled from a person between 18 and 60 years old who received the Ad26.COV2.S COVID-19 vaccine or a placebo.

The chain uses TRBV11-2 and TRBJ2-5, with D unresolved. The CDR3 consists of 14 residues. V was trimmed by 5 bases and J by 2 bases, leaving 12 bases between them. Per germline, CDR1 SGHAT and CDR2 FQNNGV. CDR3 DNA sequence: TGTGCCAGCAGCGTCAACAGTGAACAAGAGACCCAGTACTTC. Translation: CASSVNSEQETQYF.

This chain uses TRBV28 with TRBJ2-5; 9 bases map to TRBD2. CDR1 MDHEN and CDR2 SYDVKM come from the germline V gene. J lost 2 bases, V lost 4 bases, and 11 bases had no gene match. The CDR3 has 17 residues. The CDR3 coding sequence is TGTGCCAGCAGTTCCCACCCGGGACTAGCTATTCAAGAGACCCAGTACTTC. Its translation is CASSSHPGLAIQETQYF.

The chain links TRBV4-3 to TRBJ2-5, with 11 bases identical to TRBD2. This CDR3 is 15 amino acids long. CDR1 and CDR2 (germline): LGHNA, YSLEER. The V and J ends lost 1 base and 5 bases, in that order; junction bases with no gene match: 3. In DNA, the CDR3 is TGCGCCAGCAGCCAAGCTAGCGGGAGGAGGGAGACCCAGTACTTC. Translated, it gives CASSQASGRRETQYF.

The rearrangement links TRBV19 to TRBJ1-6; no clear D. Germline loops: CDR1 LNHDA, CDR2 SQIVND (reference sequence). The CDR3 spans 17 residues. V lost 2 bases and J 0 bases, leaving 11 bases between the germline ends. CDR3 DNA sequence: TGTGCCAGTAGTATAACGAAACAGAGCTCCTATAATTCACCCCTCCACTTT. It yields the protein CASSITKQSSYNSPLHF.

This rearrangement joins TRBV11-2 to TRBJ2-7; 13 bases are a match to TRBD2. In germline, CDR1 is SGHAT, CDR2 FQNNGV. Trimming removed 5 bases from V and 6 bases from J; junction bases left unmatched: 4. The CDR3 runs to 14 residues. The CDR3 nucleotides read TGTGCCAGCAGCGAGACTAGCGGGAGGTCCGAGCAGTACTTC. It translates to CASSETSGRSEQYF.

The chain has TRBV7-9 and TRBJ1-2, with 9 bases identical to TRBD1. The CDR3 is made up of 17 amino acids. V lost 6 bases and J lost 2; bases outside the gene matches: 13. Per the germline V gene, CDR1 is SEHNR and CDR2 is FQNEAQ (reference sequence). CDR3 in amino acids: CASRPFLGTGLNYGYTF. The CDR3, as DNA: TGTGCCAGCAGACCATTTCTTGGGACAGGGCTGAACTATGGCTACACCTTC.

The chain employs TRBV18 and TRBJ2-7; D uncertain. Germline V gene data show CDR1 as KGHSH and CDR2 as LQKENI. Deletions cut 1 base from V and 4 bases from J, with 17 bases between. The CDR3 consists of 16 residues. CDR3 nucleotides: TGTGCCAGCTCACCACTACCTCCTCGGGCAGAGTACGAGCAGTACTTC. This translates into CASSPLPPRAEYEQYF.

J is TRBJ2-7 and V is TRBV5-8; TRBD1 agrees at 8 bases. V gave up 5 bases and J gave up 0 bases; unmatched junction bases: 7. The CDR3 covers 15 residues. From germline, CDR1 is SGHTS and CDR2 YDEGEE. Here the CDR3 reads CASRPRDRGSYEQYF. CDR3 sequence (DNA): TGTGCCAGCAGGCCAAGAGACAGGGGCTCCTACGAGCAGTACTTC.

For this clone: The same CDR3 can be traced to other DNA sequences in this sample. The chain carries TRBV19 and TRBJ2-3, with D possibly being TRBD2 (5 bases). CDR3 length equals 14 residues. Trimming took off 3 bases at V and 2 bases at J, with 9 bases between the two ends. Per germline, CDR1 LNHDA and CDR2 SQIVND (reference sequence). The CDR3: CASSISGFTDTQYF. In DNA form, the CDR3 reads TGTGCCAGTAGTATCAGCGGATTCACAGATACGCAGTATTTT.

This clone was observed a few times. One junction end disagrees with the germline gene, perhaps due to a read error. The V and J genes are TRBV7-6 and TRBJ2-7; D possibly corresponds to TRBD2 (5 bases). The V gene's germline CDR1 is SGHVS and CDR2 FNYEAQ. This CDR3 contains 15 residues. CDR3 sequence (DNA): TGTGCCAGCAGCCTAGCTGTCGGGGATGTCTACGAGCAGTACTTC. Translating it yields CASSLAVGDVYEQYF.

The chain uses TRBV4-1 and TRBJ2-1; 8 bases fit TRBD2. CDR1 and CDR2 (germline): MGHRA, YSYEKL. The ends lost 1 base at V and 8 bases at J; junction bases unmatched: 7. This CDR3 spans 15 amino acids. CDR3 residues: CASSQASGSPYEQFF. The CDR3, as DNA: TGCGCCAGCAGCCAAGCCAGCGGGAGTCCCTATGAGCAGTTCTTC.

CDR3 in amino acids: CAWSTRGEKLFF. CDR3 coding DNA: TGTGCCTGGAGTACCCGGGGAGAAAAACTGTTTTTT. The rearrangement joins TRBV30 to TRBJ1-4; no reliable D call. This CDR3 has 12 amino acids. The ends were cut back, 2 bases at V and 8 bases at J, with 9 bases in the middle. CDR1 GTSNPN and CDR2 SVGIG come from the germline V gene (reference sequence).